This record concerns one T cell receptor beta chain sequence. Its cognate antigen is unknown. These data originate in a study of PD-1 blockade in classical Hodgkin lymphoma. Whole-study context: Intravenous infusions of nivolumab 3 mg/kg reached patients every 2 weeks. Whole-study results and caveats: Lower baseline TCR diversity marked trial partial responders and progressors. According to reports, newly diagnosed patients had lower baseline TCR diversity than healthy donors, and relapsed/refractory patients had lower baseline TCR diversity still.

The time point denotes: cycle 4 day 1 (C4D1), after less than 7 weeks of nivolumab. All trial patients relapsed after autologous stem cell transplantation. Investigators isolated CD4+ T cells from thawed PBMCs through magnetic negative selection. Germline CDR1 reads LNHDA; CDR2 reads SQIVND (reference sequence). This CDR3 has 15 amino acids. The trim removed 9 bases at V and 2 bases at J, leaving 11 bases unmatched. Produced via immunoSEQ multiplex PCR; TCRdb's table is partial and in-frame only. The sample includes over 10,000 clones, roughly 90% of them seen just once. The TCR sequence derives from a human donor with classical Hodgkin lymphoma. The input for sequencing was CD4+ T cells from blood, taken before the fourth cycle of nivolumab. The chain combines TRBV19 with TRBJ2-3; 7 bases are shared with TRBD2. CDR3 sequence: CASSLGGRYTDTQYF. CDR3 nucleotides: TGTGCCAGCTCCTTGGGGGGGAGATACACAGATACGCAGTATTTT.